A single TCR beta chain is shown here with its context. The length of the CDR3 is 14 residues. The V gene's germline CDR1 is KGHSH and CDR2 LQKENI. The germline V and J ends were trimmed by 7 bases and 4 bases, with 16 bases remaining between them. This sample is part of a study of blood T cell repertoires in COVID-19. Study summary: T cells, B-cell-depleted T cells, or PBMCs supplied cDNA or gDNA.

Original methodology: Estimation of nucleated cell counts relied on the amplification of reference gene primers. Profiled with immunoSEQ multiplex PCR; TCRdb holds only in-frame clones, not every one. That table furnishes V, J and clone size, whereas the DNA furnished D and trimming. The sample holds approximately 260,000 clones, approximately 79% seen once. Sequencing was done on a sample of peripheral blood. The receptor was isolated from a woman aged 40 to 50 with active or convalescent COVID-19. The V and J genes are TRBV18 and TRBJ1-1, with D uncertain. As DNA, the CDR3 is TGTGCCAGCTACGACTGGGAGGGAAGCACTGAAGCTTTCTTT. Protein product: CASYDWEGSTEAFF.